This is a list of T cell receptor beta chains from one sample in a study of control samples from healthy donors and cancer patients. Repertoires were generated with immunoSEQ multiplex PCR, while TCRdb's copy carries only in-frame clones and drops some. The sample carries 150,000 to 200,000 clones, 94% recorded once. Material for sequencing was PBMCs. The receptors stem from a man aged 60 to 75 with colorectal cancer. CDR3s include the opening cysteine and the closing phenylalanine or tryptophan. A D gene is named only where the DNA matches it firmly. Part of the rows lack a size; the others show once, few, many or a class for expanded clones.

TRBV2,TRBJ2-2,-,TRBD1,TGTGCCAGCAGGGTGGGGACAGGGGATACCGGGGAGCTGTTTTTT,CASRVGTGDTGELFF
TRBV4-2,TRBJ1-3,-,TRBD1,TGTGCCAGCAGTCGGGGACAGCTCGACTCTGGAAACACCATATATTTT,CASSRGQLDSGNTIYF
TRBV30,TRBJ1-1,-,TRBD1,TGTGCCTGGAGTGTTGGGACAGGGGGCACTGAAGCTTTCTTT,CAWSVGTGGTEAFF
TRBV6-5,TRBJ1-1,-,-,TGTGCCAGCAGTCTAGCTTCAGGGGCCAAAGCTTTCTTT,CASSLASGAKAFF
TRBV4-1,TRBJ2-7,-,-,TGCGCCAGCAGCTCGGGATCCGAGCAGTACTTC,CASSSGSEQYF
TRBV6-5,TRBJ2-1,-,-,TGTGCCAGCAGTTACAGGAGCTCCTACAATGAGCAGTTCTTC,CASSYRSSYNEQFF
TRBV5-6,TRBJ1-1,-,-,TGTGCCAGCACCGCTGAGGGACTTCACACTGAAGCTTTCTTT,CASTAEGLHTEAFF
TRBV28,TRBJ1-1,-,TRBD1,TGTGCCAGCATCCTAGACAGGGGGCTCGCTTTCTTT,CASILDRGLAFF
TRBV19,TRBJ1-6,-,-,TGTGCCAGTAAGGGCGGGTGGGATTCACCCCTCCACTTT,CASKGGWDSPLHF
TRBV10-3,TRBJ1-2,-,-,TGTGCCATCAGTGAGTCAAGCTCCTATGGCTACACCTTC,CAISESSSYGYTF
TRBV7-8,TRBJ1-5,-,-,TGTGCCAGCAGCTCAGACAGGAGCAATCAGCCCCAGCATTTT,CASSSDRSNQPQHF
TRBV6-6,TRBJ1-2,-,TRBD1,TGTGCCAGCAGTTACGCCCAAACAGGGGATGGCTACACCTTC,CASSYAQTGDGYTF
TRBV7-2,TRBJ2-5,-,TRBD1,TGTGCCAGCCGACAGGGGGCTTTTGAGACCCAGTACTTC,CASRQGAFETQYF
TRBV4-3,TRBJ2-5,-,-,TGCGCCAGCAGCCAATCCCTCGGGTGGGAAAGGACCCAGTACTTC,CASSQSLGWERTQYF
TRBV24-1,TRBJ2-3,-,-,TGTGCCACCAGTGGGCCTCCCACAGATACGCAGTATTTT,CATSGPPTDTQYF
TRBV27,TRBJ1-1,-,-,TGTGCCAGCAGTTCCGTGCCTGGACAGCCTGAAGCTTTCTTT,CASSSVPGQPEAFF
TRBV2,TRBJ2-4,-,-,TGTGCCAGCAGTGACGTTTTAACAGGGTCCAAAAACATTCAGTACTTC,CASSDVLTGSKNIQYF
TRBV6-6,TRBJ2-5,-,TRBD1,TGTGCCAGCTACCTCGCAGGGGGCGAAGAGACCCAGTACTTC,CASYLAGGEETQYF
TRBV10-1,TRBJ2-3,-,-,TGCGCCAGCAGTGAGGGGCCAGGGGTCGCCACAGATACGCAGTATTTT,CASSEGPGVATDTQYF
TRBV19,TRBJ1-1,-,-,TGTGCCAGTACCGACCCCGTAAGGGTCGAAGCTTTCTTT,CASTDPVRVEAFF
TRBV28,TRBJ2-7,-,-,TGTGCCAGCGCCACTACAGCGGCGCCGTCCTACGAGCAGTACTTC,CASATTAAPSYEQYF
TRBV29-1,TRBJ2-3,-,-,TGCAGCGCCTTAGCGAATGAAGGCGATACGCAGTATTTT,CSALANEGDTQYF
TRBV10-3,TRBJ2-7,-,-,TGTGCCATCAGTTTGCGGGACGAGCAGTACTTC,CAISLRDEQYF
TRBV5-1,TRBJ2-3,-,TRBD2,TGCGCCAGCTGCGGGGGGGACCCTAGCACAGATACGCAGTATTTT,CASCGGDPSTDTQYF
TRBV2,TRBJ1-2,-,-,TGTGCCAGCCAGGAGACGGAAAACTATGGCTACACCTTC,CASQETENYGYTF
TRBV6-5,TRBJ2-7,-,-,TGTGCCAGCAGTTACGGCCCGCAGGGGCGCTACGAGCAGTACTTC,CASSYGPQGRYEQYF
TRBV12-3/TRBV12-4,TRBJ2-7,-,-,TGTGCCAACCTACAGGGAGACTACGAGCAGTACTTC,CANLQGDYEQYF
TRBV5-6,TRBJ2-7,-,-,TGTGCCAGCAGCTTGGGCCAGGCAGGGGTCTACGAGCAGTACTTC,CASSLGQAGVYEQYF
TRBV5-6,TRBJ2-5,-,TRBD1,TGTGCCAGCAGCTTGTTGGCCCAGGGGGTGGAGACCCAGTACTTC,CASSLLAQGVETQYF
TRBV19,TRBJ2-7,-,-,TGTGCCAGTAGCGATCAGGGTCCCTTCGAGCAGTACTTC,CASSDQGPFEQYF
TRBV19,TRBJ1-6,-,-,TGTGCCAGTAGTTCACAGGGAGGGGGATCACCCCTCCACTTT,CASSSQGGGSPLHF
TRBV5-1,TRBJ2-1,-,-,TGCGCCAGCAGCTTGGCCAACAATGAGCAGTTCTTC,CASSLANNEQFF
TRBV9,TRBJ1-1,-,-,TGTGCCAGCAGCGTAGAAGGTGGTACTGAAGCTTTCTTT,CASSVEGGTEAFF
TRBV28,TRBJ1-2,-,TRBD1,TGTGCCAGCATTACCGGGACAGGGGCCCTTAACTATGGCTACACCTTC,CASITGTGALNYGYTF
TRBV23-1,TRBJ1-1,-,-,TGCGCCAGCAGTCACTGGACCAGGGGAAGTTTGAACACTGAAGCTTTCTTT,CASSHWTRGSLNTEAFF
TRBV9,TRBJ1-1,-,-,TGTGCCAGCAGACAGACGGGGGGCGGTGTAGCTTTCTTT,CASRQTGGGVAFF
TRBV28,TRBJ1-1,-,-,TGTGCCAGCAGTTTGATGAACACTGAAGCTTTCTTT,CASSLMNTEAFF
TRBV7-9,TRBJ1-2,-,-,TGTGCCAGCAGCTTACGGGGAGGCTACACCTTC,CASSLRGGYTF
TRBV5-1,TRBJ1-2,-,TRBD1,TGCGCCAGCAGCCCGGACAGGGTTGACGATGGCTACACCTTC,CASSPDRVDDGYTF
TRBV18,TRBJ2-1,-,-,TGTGCCAGCTCACCAGGACAGAGCTCCTACAATGAGCAGTTCTTC,CASSPGQSSYNEQFF
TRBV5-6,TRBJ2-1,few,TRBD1,TGTGCCAGCAGCTCCGGGACAGGGAACAATGAGCAGTTCTTC,CASSSGTGNNEQFF
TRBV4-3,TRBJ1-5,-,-,TGCGCCAGCAGCCAAAACACAGACTACAATCAGCCCCAGCATTTT,CASSQNTDYNQPQHF
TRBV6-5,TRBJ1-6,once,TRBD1,TGTGCCAGCAGCTCGGGACAGGGGCAGAGTCCACCCCTCCACTTT,CASSSGQGQSPPLHF
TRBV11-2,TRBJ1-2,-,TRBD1,TGTGCCAGCAGCGGGACAGCCGGGCATGGCTACACCTTC,CASSGTAGHGYTF
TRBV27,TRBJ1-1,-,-,TGTGCCACCAACTCCCCCCAAGCGGGTGAAGCTTTCTTT,CATNSPQAGEAFF
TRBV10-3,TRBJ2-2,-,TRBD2,TGTGCCATCCGCGGGGTAGCGGGGGGGACCGGGGAGCTGTTTTTT,CAIRGVAGGTGELFF
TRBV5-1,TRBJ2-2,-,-,TGCGCCAGCAGCATAAGACCGAAGATCACCGGGGAGCTGTTTTTT,CASSIRPKITGELFF
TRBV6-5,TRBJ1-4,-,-,TGTGCCAGCTCGGACGGGATCATAAATGAAAAACTGTTTTTT,CASSDGIINEKLFF
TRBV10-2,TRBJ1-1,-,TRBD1,TGCGCCAGCAGTGGAGGGCAGGGGGGGACTGAAGCTTTCTTT,CASSGGQGGTEAFF
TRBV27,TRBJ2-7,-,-,TGTGCCAGCAGTTTATCAGACTCCTACGAGCAGTACTTC,CASSLSDSYEQYF
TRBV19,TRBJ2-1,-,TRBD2,TGTGCCAGTAGTATAGAAGGACTAGGTAGGGAGGAGCAGTTCTTC,CASSIEGLGREEQFF
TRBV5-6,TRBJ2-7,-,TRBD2,TGTGCCAGCAGCTTTTCGCGAGCGGGGACCTCCGGTTACGAGCAGTACTTC,CASSFSRAGTSGYEQYF
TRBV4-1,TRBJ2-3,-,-,TGCGCCAGCAGCCAAGTTTTCGAGGATACGCAGTATTTT,CASSQVFEDTQYF
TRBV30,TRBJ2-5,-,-,TGTGCCTGGAGTGTCTTAGCGGCGGTCCAAGAGACCCAGTACTTC,CAWSVLAAVQETQYF